This T cell receptor (beta chain) appears in the sequencing data of a study of regulatory T cells in long-lasting Graves disease. Stated time point: newly diagnosed GD, antithyroid drugs for less than 3 months. Generation of the TCR library employed RNA extracted from PBMCs. Per the germline V gene, CDR1 is SGHTA and CDR2 is FQGNSA. The CDR3 length is 15 residues. The junction had 16 bases not matched to a gene; V was cut back by 5 bases and J by 12 bases. Ten or more counts support this clonotype. iRepertoire HTBI primers and Arm-PCR of CDR3 regions built TCR beta libraries. TCRdb reprocessed the multiplex PCR reads via MiXCR and lists one record per CDR3 protein. The table shows hundreds of thousands of distinct CDR3 sequences, with about 15% occurring only once. This same sample was also part of a study on T cells in Graves' hyperthyroidism and ophthalmopathy. That report adds: First-round RT-PCR targeting the TCR CDR3 was performed with the HTBI primer set. Before onset, by a median of approximately 6.8 months, the model predicted ophthalmopathy.

The source was peripheral blood mononuclear cells (PBMCs), collected at new diagnosis, from a patient treated with antithyroid drugs. The sequence came from a woman aged 30 to 39 with Graves disease. The rearrangement links TRBV7-2 to TRBJ2-1, with 7 bases aligning to TRBD2. DNA for the CDR3: TGTGCCAGCAGCATCGAGCATGGACTAGGGTTAGCGCAGTTCTTC. Protein product: CASSIEHGLGLAQFF.